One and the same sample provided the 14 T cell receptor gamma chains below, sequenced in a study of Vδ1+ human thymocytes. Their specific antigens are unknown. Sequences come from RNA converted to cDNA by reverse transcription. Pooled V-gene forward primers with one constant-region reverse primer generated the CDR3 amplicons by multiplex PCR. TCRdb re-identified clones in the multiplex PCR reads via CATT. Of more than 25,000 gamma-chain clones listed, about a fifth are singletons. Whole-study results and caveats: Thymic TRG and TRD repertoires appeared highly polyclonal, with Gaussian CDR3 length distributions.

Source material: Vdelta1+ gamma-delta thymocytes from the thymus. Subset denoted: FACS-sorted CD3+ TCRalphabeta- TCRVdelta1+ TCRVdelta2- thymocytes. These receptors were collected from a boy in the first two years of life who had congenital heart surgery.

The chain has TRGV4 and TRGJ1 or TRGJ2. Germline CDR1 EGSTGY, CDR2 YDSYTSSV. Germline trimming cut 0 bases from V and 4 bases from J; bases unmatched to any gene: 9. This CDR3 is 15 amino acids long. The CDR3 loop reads CATWDGRRRYYKKLF. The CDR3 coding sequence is TGTGCCACCTGGGATGGGCGGCGAAGATATTATAAGAAACTCTTT.

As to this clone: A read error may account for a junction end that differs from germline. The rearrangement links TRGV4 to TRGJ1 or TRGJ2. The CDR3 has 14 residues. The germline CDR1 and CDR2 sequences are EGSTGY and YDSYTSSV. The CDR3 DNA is TGTGCCACCTGGGCTCAAAGACGTTATTATAACAAACTCTTT. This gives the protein CATWAQRRYYNKLF.

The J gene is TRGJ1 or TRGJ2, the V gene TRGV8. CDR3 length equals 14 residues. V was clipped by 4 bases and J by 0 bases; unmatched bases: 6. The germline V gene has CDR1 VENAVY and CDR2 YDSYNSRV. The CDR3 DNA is TGTGCCACCTGGGAGTATCCGAATTATTATAAGAAACTCTTT. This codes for CATWEYPNYYKKLF.

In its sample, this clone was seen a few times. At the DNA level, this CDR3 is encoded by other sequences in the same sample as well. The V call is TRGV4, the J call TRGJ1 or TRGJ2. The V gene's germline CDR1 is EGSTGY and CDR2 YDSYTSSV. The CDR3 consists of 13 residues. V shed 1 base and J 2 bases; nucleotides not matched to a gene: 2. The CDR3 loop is CATWDGHYYKKLF. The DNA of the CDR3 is TGTGCCACCTGGGATGGACATTATTATAAGAAACTCTTT.

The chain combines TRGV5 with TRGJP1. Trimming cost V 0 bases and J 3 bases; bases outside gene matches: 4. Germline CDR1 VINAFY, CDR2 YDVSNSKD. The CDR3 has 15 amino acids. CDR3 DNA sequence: TGTGCCACCTGGGACAGGCTGGCCACTGGTTGGTTCAAGATATTT. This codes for CATWDRLATGWFKIF.

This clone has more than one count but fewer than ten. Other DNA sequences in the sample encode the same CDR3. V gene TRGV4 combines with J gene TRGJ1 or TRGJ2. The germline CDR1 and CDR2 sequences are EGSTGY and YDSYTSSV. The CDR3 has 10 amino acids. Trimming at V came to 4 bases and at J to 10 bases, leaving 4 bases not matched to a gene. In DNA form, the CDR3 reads TGTGCCACCTGGGACTGGAAGAAACTCTTT. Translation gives CATWDWKKLF.

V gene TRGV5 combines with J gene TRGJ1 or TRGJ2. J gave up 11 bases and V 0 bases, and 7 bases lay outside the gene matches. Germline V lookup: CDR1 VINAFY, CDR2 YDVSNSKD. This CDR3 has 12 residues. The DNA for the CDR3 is TGTGCCACCTGGGACAGGCAAAAAGAGAAACTCTTT. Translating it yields CATWDRQKEKLF.

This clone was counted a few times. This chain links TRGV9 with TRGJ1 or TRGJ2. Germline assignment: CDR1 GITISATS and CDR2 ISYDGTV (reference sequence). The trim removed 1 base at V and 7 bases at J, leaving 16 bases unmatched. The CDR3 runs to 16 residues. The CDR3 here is CALWEVDRDFRYKKLF. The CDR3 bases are TGTGCCTTGTGGGAGGTTGATCGGGATTTTCGCTATAAGAAACTCTTT.

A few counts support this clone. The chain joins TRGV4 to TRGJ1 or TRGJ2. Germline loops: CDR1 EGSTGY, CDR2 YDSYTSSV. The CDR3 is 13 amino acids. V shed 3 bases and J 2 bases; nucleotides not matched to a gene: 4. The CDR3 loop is CATWDCHYYKKLF. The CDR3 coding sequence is TGTGCCACCTGGGATTGCCATTATTATAAGAAACTCTTT.

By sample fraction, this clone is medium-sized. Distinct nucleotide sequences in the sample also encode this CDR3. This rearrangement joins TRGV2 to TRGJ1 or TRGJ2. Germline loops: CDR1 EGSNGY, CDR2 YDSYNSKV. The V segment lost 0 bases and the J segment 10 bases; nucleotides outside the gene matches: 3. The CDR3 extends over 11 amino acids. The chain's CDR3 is CATWDGPKKLF. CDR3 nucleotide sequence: TGTGCCACCTGGGACGGGCCAAAGAAACTCTTT.

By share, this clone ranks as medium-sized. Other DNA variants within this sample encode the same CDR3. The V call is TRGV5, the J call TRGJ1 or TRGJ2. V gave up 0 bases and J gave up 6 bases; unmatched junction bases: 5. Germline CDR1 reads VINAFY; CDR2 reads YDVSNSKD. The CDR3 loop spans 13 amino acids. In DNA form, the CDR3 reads TGTGCCACCTGGGACAGGCCAGGTTATAAGAAACTCTTT. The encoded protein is CATWDRPGYKKLF.

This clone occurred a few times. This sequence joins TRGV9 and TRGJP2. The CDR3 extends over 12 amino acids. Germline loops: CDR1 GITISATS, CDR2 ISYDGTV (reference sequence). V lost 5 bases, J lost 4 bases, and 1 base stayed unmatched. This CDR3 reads CALWVSDWIKTF. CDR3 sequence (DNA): TGTGCCTTGTGGGTTAGTGATTGGATCAAGACGTTT.

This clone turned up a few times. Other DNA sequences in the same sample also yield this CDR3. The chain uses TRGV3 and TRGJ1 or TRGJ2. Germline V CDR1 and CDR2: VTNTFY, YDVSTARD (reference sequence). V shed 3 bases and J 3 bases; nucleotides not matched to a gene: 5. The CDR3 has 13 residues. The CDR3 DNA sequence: TGTGCCACCTGGGACCGAGTTTATTATAAGAAACTCTTT. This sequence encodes CATWDRVYYKKLF.

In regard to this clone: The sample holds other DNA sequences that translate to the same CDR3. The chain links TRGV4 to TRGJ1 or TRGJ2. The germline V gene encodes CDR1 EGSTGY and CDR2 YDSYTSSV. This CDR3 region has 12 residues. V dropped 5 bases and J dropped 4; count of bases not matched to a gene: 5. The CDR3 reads CATWVNYYKKLF. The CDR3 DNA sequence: TGTGCCACCTGGGTAAACTATTATAAGAAACTCTTT.